What follows are 24 T cell receptor beta chains derived from one specimen sequenced in a study of blood T cell repertoires in COVID-19. The assay was immunoSEQ multiplex PCR, and TCRdb's table has in-frame clones only and misses some. The table records some 110,000 clones, 87% of them present only once. The material sequenced was peripheral blood. Source of these receptors: a human donor in a cohort sampled during active COVID-19.

This chain links TRBV18 with TRBJ1-6; D possibly corresponds to TRBD1 (6 bases). The length of the CDR3 is 15 residues. V lost 1 base, J lost 5 bases, and 9 bases lay in between. Germline V CDR1 and CDR2: KGHSH, LQKENI. The CDR3 here is CASSPRGQDNSPLHF. The CDR3 region has the DNA TGTGCCAGCTCACCACGGGGACAAGATAATTCACCCCTCCACTTT. Full variable domain (remainder filled in from reference TRBV18 and TRBJ1-6): NAGVMQNPRHLVRRRGQEARLRCSPMKGHSHVYWYRQLPEEGLKFMVYLQKENIIDESGMPKERFSAEFPKEGPSILRIQQVVRGDSAAYFCASSPRGQDNSPLHFGNGTRLTVT.

The chain is built from TRBV4-1 and TRBJ2-3; 9 bases line up with TRBD2. The germline V gene encodes CDR1 MGHRA and CDR2 YSYEKL. The CDR3 runs 17 residues. The V gene end was trimmed by 0 bases and the J gene end by 4 bases; junction bases not matched to a gene: 8. The CDR3 DNA is TGCGCCAGCAGCCAAGATTATGCGGGAGGGCCGCCAGATACGCAGTATTTT. Protein product: CASSQDYAGGPPDTQYF.

As regards this clone: A read error may account for a junction end that differs from germline. This CDR3 is CASSSGTSGGRYEQYF. In DNA, the CDR3 is TGTGCTAGCAGCTCAGGGACTAGCGGGGGTCGGTACGAGCAGTACTTC. This chain uses TRBV7-7 with TRBJ2-7, with 14 bases matching TRBD2. This CDR3 comprises 16 residues. Per the germline V gene, CDR1 is SSHAT and CDR2 is FNYEAQ (reference sequence).

V usage is TRBV20-1 and J usage is TRBJ1-1; D ambiguous. Trimming stripped 6 bases from V and 8 bases from J, with 10 bases between. The germline V gene encodes CDR1 DFQATT and CDR2 SNEGSKA (reference sequence). The CDR3 loop spans 10 amino acids. DNA of the CDR3: TGCAGTGCCCTCGGGGTGGAAGCTTTCTTT. Residues: CSALGVEAFF.

The chain recombines TRBV5-1 with TRBJ2-3, with D maybe TRBD1 (5 bases). With 0 bases removed from V and 3 bases from J, the gap between germline ends came to 8 bases. The CDR3 is 14 amino acids. CDR1 SGHRS and CDR2 YFSETQ come from the germline V gene. The CDR3 DNA follows: TGCGCCAGCAGCTTGGCAGGGATTACAGATACGCAGTATTTT. It codes for CASSLAGITDTQYF.

The chain is built from TRBV7-6 and TRBJ2-7; TRBD1 is a possible D gene (5 bases). Per germline, CDR1 SGHVS and CDR2 FNYEAQ. The CDR3 totals 13 residues. V gave up 6 bases and J gave up 3 bases, with 12 bases separating them. CDR3 loop: CASSGQGDYEQYF. The CDR3 nucleotides read TGTGCCAGCAGTGGTCAGGGTGACTACGAGCAGTACTTC. The complete variable domain, with remaining parts taken from reference TRBV7-6 and TRBJ2-7, reads GAGVSQSPRYKVTKRGQDVALRCDPISGHVSLYWYRQALGQGPEFLTYFNYEAQQDKSGLPNDRFSAERPEGSISTLTIQRTEQRDSAMYRCASSGQGDYEQYFGPGTRLTVT.

This sequence joins TRBV28 and TRBJ2-7; D possibly corresponds to TRBD1 (5 bases). Trimming removed 6 bases at V and 6 bases at J, with 18 bases between. The germline V gene encodes CDR1 MDHEN and CDR2 SYDVKM. The CDR3 is 14 amino acids. CDR3 bases: TGTGCCAGCAGCCCTGGGCCGATTAGGGGCGAGCAGTACTTC. Translating it yields CASSPGPIRGEQYF.

CDR3 DNA: TGTGCCACCAGTGATCCGCCGGAAACAGGACCCTCCTACGAGCAGTACTTC. It specifies CATSDPPETGPSYEQYF. The chain joins TRBV24-1 to TRBJ2-7, with D possibly TRBD1 on 5 matching bases. Trimming pared 3 bases from V and 0 bases from J, leaving 17 bases between. The CDR3 consists of 17 residues. The germline V gene has CDR1 KGHDR and CDR2 SFDVKD.

This clone was seen a few times. The chain has TRBV3-1 (or the pseudogene TRBV3-2) and TRBJ2-5, with D possibly matching TRBD1 (6 bases). CDR1 is LGHDT, CDR2 YNNKEL, per germline (reference sequence). Trimming shortened V by 0 bases and J by 3 bases, and 11 bases separated the two germline ends. The CDR3 sequence is 15 residues long. This CDR3 reads CASSQERQGKETQYF. DNA for the CDR3: TGTGCCAGCAGCCAAGAACGGCAGGGGAAAGAGACCCAGTACTTC.

This chain links TRBV24-1 with TRBJ1-2; 7 nucleotides align to TRBD1. CDR1 and CDR2 (germline): KGHDR, SFDVKD. V dropped 1 base and J dropped 4; count of bases not matched to a gene: 8. The CDR3 has 16 amino acids. The CDR3 DNA reads TGTGCCACCAGTGATTTTAGGGGGCTCTCCATCTATGGCTACACCTTC. Its translation: CATSDFRGLSIYGYTF.

The CDR3 coding sequence is TGTGCCAGCAGCTCACAGCGGAACTACGAGCAGTACTTC. Protein product: CASSSQRNYEQYF. The gene calls are TRBV7-2 and TRBJ2-7; TRBD2 might be the D (5 bases). The CDR3 is made up of 13 amino acids. V was trimmed by 4 bases and J by 3 bases, leaving 10 bases between them. CDR1 is SGHTA and CDR2 is FQGNSA in the germline V gene. The full variable domain, with the rest looked up from reference TRBV7-2 and TRBJ2-7, is GAGVSQSPSNKVTEKGKDVELRCDPISGHTALYWYRQSLGQGLEFLIYFQGNSAPDKSGLPSDRFSAERTGGSVSTLTIQRTQQEDSAVYLCASSSQRNYEQYFGPGTRLTVT.

The chain links TRBV19 to TRBJ2-7; D is perhaps TRBD2 (5 bases). The V end was cut by 8 bases, the J end by 0 bases, with 11 bases between. Germline V gives CDR1 LNHDA, CDR2 SQIVND (reference sequence). CDR3 length equals 13 residues. For the CDR3, the DNA is TGTGCCAGTGGGGAGAGCAGCTCCTACGAGCAGTACTTC. It codes for CASGESSSYEQYF.

This sequence joins TRBV5-1 and TRBJ2-3, with 11 bases aligning to TRBD2. The germline gives CDR1 SGHRS, CDR2 YFSETQ. The CDR3 has 16 residues. The junction had 7 bases not matched to a gene; V was cut back by 4 bases and J by 3 bases. The CDR3 loop reads CASSRGLADITDTQYF. CDR3 DNA: TGCGCCAGCAGCAGGGGACTAGCGGATATAACAGATACGCAGTATTTT.

This chain uses TRBV5-4 with TRBJ2-7; 10 bases align to TRBD1. J lost 3 bases, V lost 2 bases, and 2 bases had no gene match. This CDR3 comprises 14 residues. In germline, CDR1 is SGHNT, CDR2 YYREEE (reference sequence). The CDR3 DNA reads TGTGCCAGCAGCTTTGACAGGGGGCTCTACGAGCAGTACTTC. Amino acid sequence: CASSFDRGLYEQYF.

This chain connects TRBV10-1 to TRBJ2-7; no definite D call. This CDR3 has 14 amino acids. CDR1 and CDR2 (germline): WNHNN, SYGVQD (reference sequence). Deletions cut 6 bases from V and 7 bases from J, with 19 bases between. The CDR3 DNA follows: TGCGCCAGCAGCCCCCGGGTCCGGGTGAGTGAGCAGTACTTC. Protein: CASSPRVRVSEQYF.

This chain connects TRBV7-9 to TRBJ2-5; D perhaps matches TRBD2 (6 bases). The CDR3 sequence is 14 residues long. CDR1 and CDR2 (germline): SEHNR, FQNEAQ (reference sequence). The V end was cut by 5 bases, the J end by 5 bases, with 15 bases between. The CDR3 nucleotides are TGTGCCAGCAGCCCACTCCCGGGGGTGGAGACCCAGTACTTC. Translation gives CASSPLPGVETQYF.

This CDR3 is CASSQKYAGASNQPQHF. The CDR3 coding sequence is TGTGCCAGCAGCCAAAAGTATGCAGGGGCAAGCAATCAGCCCCAGCATTTT. The chain uses TRBV3-1 (or the pseudogene TRBV3-2) and TRBJ1-5, with D perhaps TRBD1 (6 bases). The CDR3 is made up of 17 amino acids. V was pared by 2 bases and J by 1 base, with 15 bases between. CDR1 is LGHDT and CDR2 is YNNKEL in the germline V gene (reference sequence).

This clone was counted a single time. Here the CDR3 DNA reads TGTGCCAGCAGACTACTAGCGGTGAACACCGGGGAGCTGTTTTTT. It yields the protein CASRLLAVNTGELFF. This chain connects TRBV27 to TRBJ2-2; the match to TRBD2 covers 8 bases. The CDR3 has 15 residues. Germline CDR1 MNHEY, CDR2 SMNVEV (reference sequence). The ends lost 6 bases at V and 1 base at J; junction bases unmatched: 4.

This clone has more than one count but fewer than ten. The chain carries TRBV5-1 and TRBJ2-3; the D gene is possibly TRBD2 (7 bases). Germline lookup yields CDR1 SGHRS and CDR2 YFSETQ. V lost 1 base to trimming and J lost 4 bases, with 10 bases between them. The CDR3 covers 14 residues. In DNA, the CDR3 is TGCGCCAGCAGCTTGCCGGGGGGCCCAGATACGCAGTATTTT. This codes for CASSLPGGPDTQYF.

The CDR3: CARSFMGLQVNEQFF. As DNA, the CDR3 is TGTGCCAGAAGCTTTATGGGGCTACAAGTCAATGAGCAGTTCTTC. The chain couples TRBV5-3 to TRBJ2-1, with a weak D call TRBD1 (5 bases). TRBV5-3 is filed as an ORF, its function uncertain. This CDR3 region has 15 residues. Deletions cut 2 bases from V and 6 bases from J, with 15 bases between.

This chain joins TRBV24-1 and TRBJ2-1, with 9 bases fitting TRBD1. This CDR3 spans 13 amino acids. Germline lookup yields CDR1 KGHDR and CDR2 SFDVKD. Trimming took 8 bases from V and 9 from J; bases not matched to a gene: 7. The CDR3 region has the DNA TGTGCCACCAAACAGGGGGCGCAGAGTGAGCAGTTCTTC. The encoded protein is CATKQGAQSEQFF.

V gene TRBV5-1 combines with J gene TRBJ2-7, with D perhaps matching TRBD2 (6 bases). Germline values: CDR1 SGHRS, CDR2 YFSETQ. This CDR3 is built from 15 residues. Deletions cut 4 bases from V and 5 bases from J, with 19 bases between. CDR3 nucleotide sequence: TGCGCCAGCAGCCAAGGGAACCTAGCGACCCACGAGCAGTACTTC. Its translation is CASSQGNLATHEQYF.

The gene calls are TRBV27 and TRBJ1-6; a possible D gene is TRBD1 (5 bases). CDR1 is MNHEY, CDR2 SMNVEV, per germline (reference sequence). The CDR3 has 16 amino acids. Trimming shortened V by 2 bases and J by 6 bases, and 14 bases separated the two germline ends. The chain's CDR3 is CASSLRGIPTNSPLHF. DNA of the CDR3: TGTGCCAGCAGTTTACGGGGGATTCCGACTAATTCACCCCTCCACTTT.

The chain carries TRBV11-2 and TRBJ1-2; D not certain. Per the germline V gene, CDR1 is SGHAT and CDR2 is FQNNGV. The CDR3 runs to 16 residues. V was cut by 4 bases and J by 0 bases, with 15 bases left in between. CDR3 nucleotide sequence: TGTGCCAGCAGCTCAGTCAACAGTGCCGCTAACTATGGCTACACCTTC. Its translation: CASSSVNSAANYGYTF.